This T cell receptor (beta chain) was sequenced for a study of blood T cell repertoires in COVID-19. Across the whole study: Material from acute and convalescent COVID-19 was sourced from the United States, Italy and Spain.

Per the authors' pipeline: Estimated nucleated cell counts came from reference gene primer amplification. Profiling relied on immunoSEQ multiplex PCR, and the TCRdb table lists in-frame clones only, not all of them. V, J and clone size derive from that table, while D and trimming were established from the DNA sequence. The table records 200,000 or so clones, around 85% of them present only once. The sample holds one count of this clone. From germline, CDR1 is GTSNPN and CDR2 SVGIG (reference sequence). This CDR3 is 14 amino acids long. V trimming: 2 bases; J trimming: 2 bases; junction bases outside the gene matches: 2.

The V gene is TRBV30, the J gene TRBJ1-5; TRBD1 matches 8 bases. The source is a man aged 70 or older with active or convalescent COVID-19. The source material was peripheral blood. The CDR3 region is CAWSLGQGNQPQHF. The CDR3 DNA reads TGTGCCTGGAGTCTGGGACAGGGCAATCAGCCCCAGCATTTT.